The rows below give T cell receptor beta chains drawn from one sample of a study of blood T cell repertoires in COVID-19. This table comes from immunoSEQ multiplex PCR, and its TCRdb copy is limited to in-frame clones, with some not included. The table includes fewer than 200,000 clones, around 82% detected once. The sample consisted of PBMCs or T cells enriched from blood (not recorded which). These receptors originate from a woman aged 45-59 years in a cohort exposed to, infected with or recovered from COVID-19 (not recorded which). Each CDR3 is given with its conserved first and last residue. Each record gives: CDR3 DNA, CDR3 protein, J gene, D gene, V gene. D genes are given only for firm matches.

TGTGCCAGCAGCGTAGGGGCACCCTCCTACGAGCAGTACTTC	CASSVGAPSYEQYF	TRBJ2-7	NA	TRBV9
TGTGCCAGCAGCCAAGATCGTATGGGGGGGAATCAGCCCCAGCATTTT	CASSQDRMGGNQPQHF	TRBJ1-5	NA	TRBV4-2
TGTGCCAGCAGCTTTTTGGACAGGGGGAACTATGGCTACACCTTC	CASSFLDRGNYGYTF	TRBJ1-2	TRBD1	TRBV7-9
TGTGCCAGCAGCCCGGGTACAGGGGGAAACTATGGCTACACCTTC	CASSPGTGGNYGYTF	TRBJ1-2	TRBD1	TRBV5-6
TGTGCCAGCACCAAGGGGGGCGACAGGGGGCATCAGCCCCAGCATTTT	CASTKGGDRGHQPQHF	TRBJ1-5	TRBD1	TRBV28
TGTGCCAGCAGCCCCCTAGCGCTCAACGAGCAGTACTTC	CASSPLALNEQYF	TRBJ2-7	NA	TRBV7-9
TGTGCCAGTAGTGTCCGACAGGGCGCTAATGAAAAACTGTTTTTT	CASSVRQGANEKLFF	TRBJ1-4	TRBD1	TRBV19
TGTGCCATCAAGACCGGGACAGGGGATGAAAAACTGTTTTTT	CAIKTGTGDEKLFF	TRBJ1-4	TRBD1	TRBV10-3
TGTGCCAGCAGCCACGAACAAGGCAGGGAAAAACTGTTTTTT	CASSHEQGREKLFF	TRBJ1-4	NA	TRBV3-1/TRBV3-2
TGTGCCAGCAGCCTAGACAGATTGAATCAGCCCCAGCATTTT	CASSLDRLNQPQHF	TRBJ1-5	NA	TRBV6-5